Shown below are 12 T cell receptor beta chains from a single sample sequenced in a study of blood T cell repertoires in COVID-19. Sequenced by immunoSEQ multiplex PCR; TCRdb stores in-frame clones only, minus some. The sample yields around 77,000 clones, about nine tenths seen once. Sequencing used peripheral blood. These receptors all stem from an older man with active or convalescent COVID-19.

The chain links TRBV5-6 to TRBJ2-3; D is uncertain. The CDR3 sequence is 13 residues long. V lost 5 bases and J lost 0, with 7 bases in between. Looked up from germline, CDR1 is SGHDT and CDR2 is YYEEEE. The CDR3 sequence: CASRTHSTDTQYF. The CDR3 DNA follows: TGTGCCAGCAGGACTCATAGCACAGATACGCAGTATTTT.

This rearrangement joins TRBV7-2 to TRBJ1-5, with TRBD1 identical over 8 bases. Looked up from germline, CDR1 is SGHTA and CDR2 is FQGNSA. V was pared by 5 bases and J by 6 bases, with 9 bases of the junction left unmatched. This CDR3 contains 15 residues. Here the CDR3 DNA reads TGTGCCAGCAGCCCAGGACAGGGAATTGGTCAGCCCCAGCATTTT. It is translated as CASSPGQGIGQPQHF.

This clone was detected once. The chain couples TRBV19 to TRBJ1-1; perhaps TRBD1 as D (6 bases). V shed 2 bases and J shed 8 bases, with 12 bases lying between them. Germline CDR1 is LNHDA and CDR2 is SQIVND (reference sequence). The CDR3 totals 13 residues. CDR3 amino acids: CASSINGGHEAFF. The CDR3 bases are TGTGCCAGTAGTATAAATGGGGGACACGAAGCTTTCTTT.

This clone has more than one count but fewer than ten. The rearrangement links TRBV21-1 to TRBJ1-4; the table's TRBD1 call for D was not verified on the DNA. TRBV21-1 is listed as a pseudogene. The CDR3 totals 15 residues. The CDR3: CASRGRDRGREKLFF. CDR3 coding DNA: TGTGCCAGCAGGGGGAGGGACAGGGGAAGGGAAAAACTGTTTTTT.

The V gene is TRBV6-6, the J gene TRBJ2-7; a possible D gene is TRBD2 (5 bases). Germline CDR1 is MNHNY and CDR2 is SVGAGI (reference sequence). CDR3 length: 11 amino acids. Between the trimmed V and J ends, which lost 5 bases and 6 bases, there was a span of 8 bases. This chain's CDR3 is CASSTRGEQYF. As DNA, the CDR3 is TGTGCCAGCAGTACCCGGGGCGAGCAGTACTTC.

This clone was observed a single time. The chain uses TRBV28 and TRBJ1-1, with 9 bases aligning to TRBD1. The trim removed 2 bases at V and 5 bases at J, leaving 6 bases unmatched. CDR1 is MDHEN, CDR2 SYDVKM, per germline. This CDR3 spans 15 amino acids. The CDR3 loop reads CASSLRGQGNTEAFF. The DNA of the CDR3 is TGTGCCAGCAGTTTAAGGGGACAGGGAAATACTGAAGCTTTCTTT.

This sequence joins TRBV24-1 and TRBJ1-1, with 9 bases that match TRBD1. From germline, CDR1 is KGHDR and CDR2 SFDVKD. The trim removed 7 bases at V and 4 bases at J, leaving 3 bases unmatched. The CDR3 contains 13 residues. DNA for the CDR3: TGTGCCACCAGGGTGACAGGGGGCACTGAAGCTTTCTTT. The encoded protein is CATRVTGGTEAFF.

This chain connects TRBV30 to TRBJ1-1; D is unclear. The CDR3 covers 13 residues. Germline V lookup: CDR1 GTSNPN, CDR2 SVGIG (reference sequence). V was shortened by 1 base and J by 2 bases, with 8 bases between the two germline ends. Here the CDR3 DNA reads TGTGCCTGGAGTGGACCGGGAAACACTGAAGCTTTCTTT. Translation: CAWSGPGNTEAFF.

V and J are TRBV6-5 and TRBJ1-2; TRBD1 agrees at 11 bases. The germline V gene encodes CDR1 MNHEY and CDR2 SVGAGI. This CDR3 spans 14 amino acids. The V segment lost 3 bases and the J segment 8 bases; nucleotides outside the gene matches: 5. CDR3 coding DNA: TGTGCCAGCAGTTATAACGGACAGGGGGCAGGCTACACCTTC. This gives the protein CASSYNGQGAGYTF.

This clone appeared once. The chain employs TRBV3-1 (or the pseudogene TRBV3-2) and TRBJ2-3, with TRBD2 matching 7 bases. This CDR3 has 16 residues. V shed 0 bases and J 0 bases; nucleotides not matched to a gene: 3. Germline V gene data show CDR1 as LGHDT and CDR2 as YNNKEL (reference sequence). CDR3 protein: CASSQELAPSTDTQYF. The CDR3 DNA reads TGTGCCAGCAGCCAAGAACTAGCGCCTAGCACAGATACGCAGTATTTT.

This chain connects TRBV15 to TRBJ2-5, with D possibly matching TRBD1 (5 bases). Trimming took off 5 bases at V and 5 bases at J, with 15 bases between the two ends. The V gene's germline CDR1 is LNHNV and CDR2 YYDKDF (reference sequence). The CDR3 sequence is 14 residues long. The CDR3 DNA follows: TGTGCCACCAGCTCACCCAGGGTGGAGGAGACCCAGTACTTC. Protein sequence: CATSSPRVEETQYF.

CDR3 nucleotides: TGTGCCAGCAGCCCCAACCCTGGGGGAGGGCAAGATACGCAGTATTTT. It is translated as CASSPNPGGGQDTQYF. The chain links TRBV7-3 to TRBJ2-3; 7 bases map to TRBD2. V lost 5 bases and J lost 5; bases outside the gene matches: 13. CDR1 is SGHTA and CDR2 is FQGTGA in the germline V gene. This CDR3 has 16 amino acids.